Presented here are 6 T cell receptor beta chains from one specimen sequenced in a study of T cell responses to AZD1222 COVID-19 vaccine. Generated by immunoSEQ multiplex PCR, the TCRdb table keeps only in-frame clones and is missing some. The data contain some 92,000 clones, roughly 89% of them seen just once; the ten biggest clones take up 4% to 6%. This sample comprised peripheral blood, obtained on day 0 of MenACWY control vaccination. The receptors were gathered from an adult in good health.

The J gene is TRBJ2-3, the V gene TRBV19; 7 bases agree with TRBD1. Germline CDR1 LNHDA, CDR2 SQIVND (reference sequence). V trimming: 5 bases; J trimming: 6 bases; junction bases outside the gene matches: 5. This CDR3 has 13 residues. This CDR3 is CASSPGQSDTQYF. In DNA form, the CDR3 reads TGTGCCAGTAGTCCGGGACAGTCCGATACGCAGTATTTT.

V usage is TRBV20-1 and J usage is TRBJ2-7; the match to TRBD2 covers 9 bases. With V trimmed by 3 bases and J by 3 bases, 6 bases remained unmatched. CDR1 is DFQATT, CDR2 SNEGSKA, per germline (reference sequence). The CDR3 loop spans 14 amino acids. Here the CDR3 DNA reads TGCAGTGCTAGTGTCGCGGGGGGGAACTACGAGCAGTACTTC. Its translation: CSASVAGGNYEQYF.

CDR3 region: CASSEAPSWTTNEKLFF. For the CDR3, the DNA is TGTGCCAGCAGTGAAGCCCCCTCCTGGACAACTAATGAAAAACTGTTTTTT. V is TRBV6-1 and J is TRBJ1-4; D is uncertain. The CDR3 is made up of 17 amino acids. V was cut by 0 bases and J by 0 bases, with 11 bases left in between. Germline V lookup: CDR1 MNHNS, CDR2 SASEGT.

This chain uses TRBV11-2 with TRBJ1-4; 9 nucleotides align to TRBD1. V gave up 1 base and J gave up 10 bases; unmatched junction bases: 7. CDR3 length equals 15 residues. Germline V gene lookup returns CDR1 SGHAT and CDR2 FQNNGV. CDR3 sequence: CASSLGTGASGKLFF. In DNA form, the CDR3 reads TGTGCCAGCAGCTTAGGGACAGGGGCGAGTGGAAAACTGTTTTTT.

The chain employs TRBV6-2 or TRBV6-3 and TRBJ1-2; D is ambiguous. The CDR3 has 12 residues. The germline V gene encodes CDR1 MNHEY and CDR2 SVGEGT. Trimming took off 2 bases at V and 5 bases at J, with 6 bases between the two ends. CDR3 loop: CASSYGVYGYTF. CDR3 coding DNA: TGTGCCAGCAGTTACGGGGTTTATGGCTACACCTTC.

The J gene is TRBJ1-5, the V gene TRBV5-8, with 7 positions matching TRBD1. Trimming took 5 bases from V and 2 from J; bases not matched to a gene: 7. CDR1 and CDR2 (germline): SGHTS, YDEGEE. This CDR3 contains 15 residues. The CDR3 sequence: CASRKGASGNQPQHF. CDR3 in DNA: TGTGCCAGCAGAAAGGGGGCGAGCGGCAATCAGCCCCAGCATTTT.